These 18 T cell receptor beta chains originate from one sample sequenced in a study of blood T cells in healthy people across ages. The authors ran a second PCR of 7 to 11 cycles using a sample-barcoded 5' primer and a J-beta primer mix. From the 5' RACE reads, TCRdb called clonotypes with MiXCR, one entry per CDR3 protein. The repertoire consists of about 780,000 distinct CDR3 sequences, with 20% to 30% occurring once and the leading ten covering 2.5% to 3.5%. The same sample was also studied in work on T cells of mothers and their children.

The source material was blood. The receptor source for this set is a boy between 10 and 17 years old in good health.

The rearrangement joins TRBV11-2 to TRBJ2-3; TRBD1 might be the D (6 bases). The CDR3 loop spans 13 amino acids. Germline V CDR1 and CDR2: SGHAT, FQNNGV. The V gene lost 1 base and the J gene lost 6 bases, with 8 bases spanning the gap. The CDR3 loop reads CASSLAGVDTQYF. DNA for the CDR3: TGTGCCAGCAGCTTAGCAGGGGTTGATACGCAGTATTTT.

The V gene is TRBV7-3, the J gene TRBJ2-2, with no clear D. V was trimmed by 5 bases and J by 6 bases, leaving 13 bases between them. The CDR3 is 14 amino acids. Germline loops: CDR1 SGHTA, CDR2 FQGTGA. The CDR3 DNA follows: TGTGCCAGCAGCAAAAATGGTCGGGCCGGGGAGCTGTTTTTT. It is translated as CASSKNGRAGELFF.

This chain uses TRBV9 with TRBJ2-5, with 8 bases fitting TRBD2. The germline V gene has CDR1 SGDLS and CDR2 YYNGEE. CDR3 length: 13 amino acids. Germline trimming cut 2 bases from V and 7 bases from J; bases unmatched to any gene: 4. The CDR3 region has the DNA TGTGCCAGCAGCGTCGGACTAGCAGGGACCCAGTACTTC. Protein product: CASSVGLAGTQYF.

V gene TRBV3-1 combines with J gene TRBJ1-3, with D unclear. CDR1 is LGHDT and CDR2 is YNNKEL in the germline V gene (reference sequence). V lost 4 bases and J lost 0, with 10 bases in between. The CDR3 extends over 15 amino acids. CDR3 protein: CASSRDSRSGNTIYF. The DNA for the CDR3 is TGTGCCAGCAGCCGAGACTCACGCTCTGGAAACACCATATATTTT.

The chain joins TRBV12-3 or TRBV12-4 to TRBJ2-5, with 7 bases fitting TRBD2. Judging by the DNA end, TRBJ2-1 fits better; the J call may be wrong. CDR3 length: 12 residues. The CDR3 nucleotides read TGTGCCAGCAGTCCCGACGGCGGGGGGCAGTTCTTC. This encodes CASSPDGGGQFF.

The rearrangement joins TRBV7-2 to TRBJ2-6, with D unclear. Germline V gene lookup returns CDR1 SGHTA and CDR2 FQGNSA. Trimming left V 1 base short and J 0 bases short, with 10 bases between. The CDR3 covers 17 residues. The DNA of the CDR3 is TGTGCCAGCAGCTTAGTAGGTCGAATCTCTGGGGCCAACGTCCTGACTTTC. This encodes CASSLVGRISGANVLTF.

This clonotype was recorded a few times. V is TRBV28 and J is TRBJ2-5; no firm D call. The J call is doubtful: the DNA matches TRBJ2-7 better. The length of the CDR3 is 17 residues. Germline-derived CDR1 and CDR2 are MDHEN and SYDVKM. For the CDR3, the DNA is TGTGCCAGCAGTTTATGGGGTACTTCAACGCCCTCCTACGAGCAGTACTTC. Its protein is CASSLWGTSTPSYEQYF.

This clonotype has more than one count but fewer than ten. The J gene is TRBJ2-1, the V gene TRBV10-2, with TRBD2 identical over 11 bases. This CDR3 region has 15 residues. The V gene end was trimmed by 4 bases and the J gene end by 6 bases; junction bases not matched to a gene: 5. The germline CDR1 and CDR2 sequences are WSHSY and SAAADI. The CDR3 nucleotides read TGCGCCAGCAGTGGACTAGCGGGGAAGGGCAATGAGCAGTTCTTC. As protein: CASSGLAGKGNEQFF.

This clonotype was seen only a few times. The V and J genes are TRBV28 and TRBJ2-1; perhaps TRBD2 as D (7 bases). Germline CDR1 MDHEN, CDR2 SYDVKM. V was trimmed by 10 bases and J by 6 bases, leaving 13 bases between them. This CDR3 has 12 amino acids. CDR3 protein: CATKGGGNEQFF. The CDR3 nucleotides read TGTGCCACCAAGGGAGGGGGCAATGAGCAGTTCTTC.

This clonotype has a count of ten or more. V gene TRBV12-3 or TRBV12-4 combines with J gene TRBJ1-1; 7 bases map to TRBD1. The CDR3 has 14 residues. Trimming at V came to 7 bases and at J to 5 bases, leaving 10 bases not matched to a gene. The CDR3 region is CASTDDRVATEAFF. CDR3 DNA: TGTGCCAGCACCGATGACAGGGTAGCGACTGAAGCTTTCTTT.

This clonotype appeared a single time. The chain employs TRBV6-2 or TRBV6-3 and TRBJ2-5; 7 nucleotides line up with TRBD1. Germline CDR1 is MNHEY and CDR2 is SVGEGT. Unmatched junction bases numbered 8, after V lost 7 bases and J lost 0 bases. The CDR3 contains 15 residues. CDR3 in amino acids: CASTNRGQNQETQYF. Here the CDR3 DNA reads TGTGCCAGCACCAACCGGGGACAGAACCAAGAGACCCAGTACTTC.

The CDR3 DNA is TGCGCCAGCAGCTATGTCTCTATGAACACTGAAGCTTTCTTT. Protein sequence: CASSYVSMNTEAFF. The rearrangement joins TRBV5-1 to TRBJ1-1; D uncertain. Trimming took 3 bases from V and 0 from J, leaving 9 bases between them. CDR3 length: 14 residues. Germline assignment: CDR1 SGHRS and CDR2 YFSETQ.

The chain combines TRBV20-1 with TRBJ2-5; TRBD2 agrees at 9 bases. Gene TRBJ2-7 matches the end of the DNA better, so the J call may be wrong. In germline, CDR1 is DFQATT, CDR2 SNEGSKA (reference sequence). The CDR3 totals 15 residues. CDR3 residues: CSARDSGGPSYEQYF. The CDR3 bases are TGCAGTGCTAGAGATAGCGGGGGCCCCTCCTACGAGCAGTACTTC.

This clonotype has only a few counts. The chain links TRBV5-1 to TRBJ1-1, with D possibly matching TRBD1 (5 bases). The CDR3 extends over 13 amino acids. Germline CDR1 is SGHRS and CDR2 is YFSETQ. V gave up 7 bases and J gave up 1 base, with 11 bases separating them. Written as DNA, the CDR3 is TGCGCCAGCGGCGATCAGGGGAACACTGAAGCTTTCTTT. Protein sequence: CASGDQGNTEAFF. The full variable domain, in which reference TRBV5-1 and TRBJ1-1 provide the parts outside the CDR3, is KAGVTQTPRYLIKTRGQQVTLSCSPISGHRSVSWYQQTPGQGLQFLFEYFSETQRNKGNFPGRFSGRQFSNSRSEMNVSTLELGDSALYLCASGDQGNTEAFFGQGTRLTVV.

The sample holds a few counts of this clonotype. J is TRBJ2-5 and V is TRBV20-1, with D possibly being TRBD2 (6 bases). This CDR3 spans 15 amino acids. Between the trimmed V and J ends, which lost 0 bases and 5 bases, there was a span of 16 bases. Germline V gene lookup returns CDR1 DFQATT and CDR2 SNEGSKA (reference sequence). The CDR3 DNA reads as TGCAGTGCTAGAGATAGGAGGGGCCTTAAGGAGACCCAGTACTTC. It translates to CSARDRRGLKETQYF.

This clonotype came up a few times. The chain carries TRBV5-1 and TRBJ2-4, with D possibly TRBD2 on 6 matching bases. The CDR3 contains 14 residues. The V and J ends lost 4 bases and 2 bases respectively, with 10 bases between them. Germline V gene data show CDR1 as SGHRS and CDR2 as YFSETQ. CDR3 protein: CASSLGDSKNIQYF. In nucleotides, the CDR3 is TGCGCCAGCAGCCTAGGGGACTCCAAAAACATTCAGTACTTC.

The CDR3: CAISESEAGSDTQYF. CDR3 sequence (DNA): TGTGCCATCAGTGAGTCGGAGGCAGGTTCAGATACGCAGTATTTT. The chain employs TRBV10-3 and TRBJ2-3; D possibly corresponds to TRBD2 (5 bases). The ends were cut back, 0 bases at V and 4 bases at J, with 11 bases in the middle. The CDR3 runs 15 residues. Germline CDR1 and CDR2: ENHRY and SYGVKD.

This rearrangement joins TRBV5-1 to TRBJ2-1, with a possible D match to TRBD2 (6 bases). Germline-derived CDR1 and CDR2 are SGHRS and YFSETQ. The CDR3 is 14 amino acids. Trimming stripped 2 bases from V and 10 bases from J, with 16 bases between. CDR3 in DNA: TGCGCCAGCAGCTTACAGGCAAAAGCGGGCGAGCAGTTCTTC. It specifies CASSLQAKAGEQFF.